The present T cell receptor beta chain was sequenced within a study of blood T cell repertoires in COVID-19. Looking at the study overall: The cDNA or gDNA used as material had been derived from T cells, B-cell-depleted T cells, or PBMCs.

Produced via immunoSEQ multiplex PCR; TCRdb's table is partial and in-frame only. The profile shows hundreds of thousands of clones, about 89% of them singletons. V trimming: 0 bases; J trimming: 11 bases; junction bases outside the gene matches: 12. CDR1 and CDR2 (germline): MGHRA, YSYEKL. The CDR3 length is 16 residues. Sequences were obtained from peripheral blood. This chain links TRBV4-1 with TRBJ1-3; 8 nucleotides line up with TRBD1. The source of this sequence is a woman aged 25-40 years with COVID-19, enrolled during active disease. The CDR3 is CASSQDTGGSANAIYF. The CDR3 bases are TGCGCCAGCAGCCAAGATACAGGGGGTTCGGCCAACGCCATATATTTT.